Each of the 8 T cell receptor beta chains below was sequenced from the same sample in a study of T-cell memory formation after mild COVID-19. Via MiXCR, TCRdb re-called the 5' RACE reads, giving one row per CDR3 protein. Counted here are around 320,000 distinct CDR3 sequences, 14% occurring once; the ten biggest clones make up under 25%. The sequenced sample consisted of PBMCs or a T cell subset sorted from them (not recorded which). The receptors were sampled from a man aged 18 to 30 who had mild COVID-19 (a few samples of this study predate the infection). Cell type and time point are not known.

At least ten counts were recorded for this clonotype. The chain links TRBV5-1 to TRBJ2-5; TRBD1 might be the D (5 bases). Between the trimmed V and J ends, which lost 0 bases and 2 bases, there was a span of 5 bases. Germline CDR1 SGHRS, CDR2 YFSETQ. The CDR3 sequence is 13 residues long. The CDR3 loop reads CASSLDRQETQYF. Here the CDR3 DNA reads TGCGCCAGCAGCTTGGACAGGCAAGAGACCCAGTACTTC.

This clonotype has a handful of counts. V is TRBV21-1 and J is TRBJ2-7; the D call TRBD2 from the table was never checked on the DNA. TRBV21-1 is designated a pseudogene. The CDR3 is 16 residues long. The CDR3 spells CASSKVGGDRSYEQYV. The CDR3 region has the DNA TGTGCCAGCAGCAAAGTTGGAGGGGATCGCTCCTACGAGCAGTACGTC.

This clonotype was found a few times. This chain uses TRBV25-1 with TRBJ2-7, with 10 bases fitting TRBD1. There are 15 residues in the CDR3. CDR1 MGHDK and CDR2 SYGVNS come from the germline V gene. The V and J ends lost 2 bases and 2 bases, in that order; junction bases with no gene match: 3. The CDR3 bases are TGTGCCAGCAGTGAAAGGGGGACAGGGGCCTACGAGCAGTACTTC. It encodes CASSERGTGAYEQYF.

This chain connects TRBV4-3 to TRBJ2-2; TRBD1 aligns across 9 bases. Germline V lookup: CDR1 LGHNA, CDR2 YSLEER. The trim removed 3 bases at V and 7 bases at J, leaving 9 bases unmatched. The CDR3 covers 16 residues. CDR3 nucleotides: TGCGCCAGCAGCCAGCGGCCCGGGACAGGGATCGGGGAGCTGTTTTTT. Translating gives CASSQRPGTGIGELFF.

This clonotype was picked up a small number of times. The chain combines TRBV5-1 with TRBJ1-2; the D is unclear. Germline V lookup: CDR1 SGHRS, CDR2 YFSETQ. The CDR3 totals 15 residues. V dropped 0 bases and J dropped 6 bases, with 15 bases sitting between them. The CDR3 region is CASSLAAAVRDGYTF. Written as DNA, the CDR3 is TGCGCCAGCAGCTTGGCAGCGGCTGTTAGGGATGGCTACACCTTC.

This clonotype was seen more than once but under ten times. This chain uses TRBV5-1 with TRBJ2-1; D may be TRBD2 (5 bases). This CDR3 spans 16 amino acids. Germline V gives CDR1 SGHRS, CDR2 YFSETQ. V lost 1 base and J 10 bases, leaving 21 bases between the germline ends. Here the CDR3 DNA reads TGCGCCAGCAGCTTGTCGGTGGGCCTCTGGAGCGGAGAGCAGTTCTTC. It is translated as CASSLSVGLWSGEQFF.

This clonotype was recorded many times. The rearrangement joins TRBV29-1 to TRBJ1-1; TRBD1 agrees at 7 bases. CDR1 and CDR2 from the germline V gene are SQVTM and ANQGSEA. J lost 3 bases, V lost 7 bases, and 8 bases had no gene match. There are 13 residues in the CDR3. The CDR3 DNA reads TGCAGCGCCCTGGACAGGCGGGACACTGAAGCTTTCTTT. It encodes CSALDRRDTEAFF. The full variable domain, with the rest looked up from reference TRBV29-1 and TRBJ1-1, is SAVISQKPSRDICQRGTSLTIQCQVDSQVTMMFWYRQQPGQSLTLIATANQGSEATYESGFVIDKFPISRPNLTFSTLTVSNMSPEDSSIYLCSALDRRDTEAFFGQGTRLTVV.

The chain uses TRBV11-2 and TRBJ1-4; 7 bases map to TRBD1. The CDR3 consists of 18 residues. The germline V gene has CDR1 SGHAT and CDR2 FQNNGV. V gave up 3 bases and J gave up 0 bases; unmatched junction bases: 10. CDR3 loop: CASSFPTGQRATNEKLFF. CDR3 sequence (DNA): TGTGCCAGCAGCTTTCCGACGGGACAGCGGGCAACTAATGAAAAACTGTTTTTT.